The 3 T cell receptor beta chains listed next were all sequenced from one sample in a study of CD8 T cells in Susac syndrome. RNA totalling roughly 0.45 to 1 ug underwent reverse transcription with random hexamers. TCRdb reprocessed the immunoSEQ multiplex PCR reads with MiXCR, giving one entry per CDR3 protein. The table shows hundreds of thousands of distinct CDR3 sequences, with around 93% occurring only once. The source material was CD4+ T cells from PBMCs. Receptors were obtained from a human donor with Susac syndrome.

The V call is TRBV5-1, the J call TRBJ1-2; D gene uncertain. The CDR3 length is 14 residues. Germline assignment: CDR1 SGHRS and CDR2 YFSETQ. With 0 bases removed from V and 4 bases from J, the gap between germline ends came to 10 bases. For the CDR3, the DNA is TGCGCCAGCAGCTTGGCTCCAGAGATCTATGGCTACACCTTC. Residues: CASSLAPEIYGYTF.

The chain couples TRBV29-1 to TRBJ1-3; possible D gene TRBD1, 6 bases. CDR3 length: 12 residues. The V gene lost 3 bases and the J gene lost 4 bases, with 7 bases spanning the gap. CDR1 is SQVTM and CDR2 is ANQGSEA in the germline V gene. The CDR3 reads CSVDRGGNTIYF. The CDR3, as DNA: TGCAGCGTTGACAGGGGCGGAAACACCATATATTTT.

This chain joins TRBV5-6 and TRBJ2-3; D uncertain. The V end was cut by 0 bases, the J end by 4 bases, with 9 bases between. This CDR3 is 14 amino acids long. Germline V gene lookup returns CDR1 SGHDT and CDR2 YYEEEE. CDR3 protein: CASSLGSNSDTQYF. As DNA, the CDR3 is TGTGCCAGCAGCTTGGGGTCAAATTCAGATACGCAGTATTTT.